A selection of T cell receptor beta chains follows, all from one sample in a study of spatial heterogeneity in lung cancer. One entry per CDR3 protein, called by TCRdb with MiXCR from the 5' RACE reads. The sample has some 4,700 distinct CDR3 sequences, roughly 3.9% seen once. The specimen comprised lung tumor tissue, sampled at surgery. The receptors shown here come from a female donor with early-stage non-small cell lung cancer. The CDR3 runs from the conserved cysteine through the conserved F or W. The size entry is marked missing in some rows and otherwise reads once, few, many or a size class.

TRBV28	TRBJ1-5	medium-sized	CASSFGTNQPQHF
TRBV28	TRBJ2-1	medium-sized	CASSFGDEQFF
TRBV7-3	TRBJ1-6	many	CASSFSGTPSSPLHF
TRBV20-1	TRBJ2-1	many	CSARTPGTRSRNEQFF
TRBV3-2	TRBJ2-3	many	CASSQDFEAGADTQYF
TRBV4-1	TRBJ2-1	medium-sized	CASSAPGSARYNEQFF
TRBV18	TRBJ2-3	many	CASSPLRGDTQYF
TRBV13	TRBJ2-1	medium-sized	CASSLGMPYNEQFF
TRBV15	TRBJ2-1	medium-sized	CATSRDGQGPEQFF
TRBV12-3/TRBV12-4	TRBJ2-5	many	CASSPRTSRETQYF
TRBV5-4	TRBJ1-2	many	CASSLNQGYGYTF
TRBV7-2	TRBJ1-4	medium-sized	CASSFRVATNEKLFF
TRBV19	TRBJ1-4	many	CASTSPLGKLFF
TRBV29-1	TRBJ1-2	many	CSVANIEDKRTLYGYTF
TRBV23-1	TRBJ1-1	medium-sized	CARENRDWEIVEAFF
TRBV5-4	TRBJ1-2	few	CASSLAPGTRDGKSNTF
TRBV10-3	TRBJ2-7	many	CAKVGLDCYEQYF
TRBV20-1	TRBJ1-4	medium-sized	CSALGHLNEKLFF
TRBV5-1	TRBJ2-2	many	CASSLEGLAGVSGELFF
TRBV6-1	TRBJ2-2	NA	CASFSGRANTGELFF
TRBV7-3	TRBJ2-1	many	CASSSGLAGAYNEQFF
TRBV5-1	TRBJ2-7	medium-sized	CASSGGGAGYEQYF
TRBV6-2/TRBV6-3	TRBJ1-5	many	CASSFPPGIGNQPQHF
TRBV27	TRBJ1-1	medium-sized	CASSLRGTGRKNTEAFF
TRBV3-1	TRBJ2-5	NA	CASSLPSGSQETQYF
TRBV20-1	TRBJ2-5	large	CSCRGGQETQYF
TRBV20-1	TRBJ2-1	few	CSASGGGGGNEQFF
TRBV6-2/TRBV6-3	TRBJ2-7	many	CASSYRGLAGETYEQYF
TRBV20-1	TRBJ1-5	medium-sized	CSAGTQGYQPQHF
TRBV14	TRBJ1-1	medium-sized	CASSGNLGSEAFF
TRBV7-9	TRBJ1-5	medium-sized	CASSRGQGIDQPQHF
TRBV5-1	TRBJ1-1	medium-sized	CASSLGQGWEGEAFF
TRBV20-1	TRBJ2-5	many	CSASKVGGQETQYF
TRBV20-1	TRBJ1-5	medium-sized	CSAKTGGESQPQHF
TRBV20-1	TRBJ2-7	large	CSARDIGQNYEQYF
TRBV19	TRBJ2-1	medium-sized	CASSVELNEQFF
TRBV30	TRBJ1-1	NA	CARSRILTVGRCGAFF
TRBV6-2/TRBV6-3	TRBJ2-3	NA	CASSYPRDRLTDTQYF
TRBV19	TRBJ1-5	many	CASTDGDQPQHF
TRBV7-2	TRBJ2-7	many	CASSPGANTYEQYF
TRBV29-1	TRBJ1-2	medium-sized	CSVDDTGYNYGYTF
TRBV9	TRBJ2-7	medium-sized	CASSVGSSGSWYEQYF
TRBV7-2	TRBJ2-7	medium-sized	CASSTRQTYYEQYF
TRBV6-6	TRBJ1-1	many	CASSYSGRREVFF
TRBV12-3/TRBV12-4	TRBJ2-5	NA	CASSFIGGGTQYF
TRBV20-1	TRBJ2-7	many	CSASRRGYEQYF
TRBV12-3/TRBV12-4	TRBJ1-1	many	CASRPMQVTEAFF
TRBV5-1	TRBJ1-6	medium-sized	CASSLNAGGESPLHF
TRBV5-1	TRBJ2-5	many	CASSTTGTSGQETQYF
TRBV27	TRBJ2-7	NA	CASSPGTGFSEQYF
TRBV28	TRBJ2-3	medium-sized	CASSNTDSLTDTQYF
TRBV2	TRBJ1-2	many	CASGKDSANYGYNF
TRBV27	TRBJ2-1	many	CASSLIAGGDNEQFF
TRBV28	TRBJ1-4	medium-sized	CASSFGPGPAKLFF
TRBV6-6	TRBJ1-4	many	CASSRDLGNEKLFF
TRBV20-1	TRBJ2-7	medium-sized	CSANRGQTYEQYF
TRBV5-1	TRBJ2-1	many	CASSLGTTNEQFF
TRBV20-1	TRBJ2-3	medium-sized	CSVPLTGTGGAPTDTQYF
TRBV19	TRBJ2-7	few	CASADRVDSGSYEQYF
TRBV11-2	TRBJ2-7	medium-sized	CASSLVSGQGLYEQYF